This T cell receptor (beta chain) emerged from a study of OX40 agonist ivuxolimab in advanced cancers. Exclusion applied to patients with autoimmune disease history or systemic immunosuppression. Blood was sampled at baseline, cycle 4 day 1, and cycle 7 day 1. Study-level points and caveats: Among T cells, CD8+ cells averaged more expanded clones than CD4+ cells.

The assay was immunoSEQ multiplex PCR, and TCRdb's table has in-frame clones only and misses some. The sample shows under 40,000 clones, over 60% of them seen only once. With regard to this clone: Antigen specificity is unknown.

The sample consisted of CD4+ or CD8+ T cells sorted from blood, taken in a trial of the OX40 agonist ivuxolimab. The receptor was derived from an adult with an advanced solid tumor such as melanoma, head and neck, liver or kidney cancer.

CDR3 coding DNA: TGTGCCTGGAGTGTACAAGCAGGGGGAGAAAAACTGTTTTTT. Its translation: CAWSVQAGGEKLFF. The chain carries TRBV30 and TRBJ1-4; 7 nucleotides line up with TRBD1. The CDR3 loop spans 14 amino acids. Germline CDR1 is GTSNPN and CDR2 is SVGIG (reference sequence). V lost 0 bases, J lost 8 bases, and 6 bases stayed unmatched.